Detailed here is one TCR beta chain. Its antigen remains unidentified. The sample comes from a study of cytomegalovirus exposure and HLA in healthy donors. Study observations and caveats: An observed cluster of highly shared sequence variants was recorded as a likely sequencing artifact. CMV serostatus was the sole immune exposure information available. A later look showed TCR association rates differing by HLA locus, highest for DRB1 and lowest for HLA-C.

This PCR relied on a set of 60 Vbeta primers and 13 Jbeta primers. Data came from immunoSEQ multiplex PCR; TCRdb stores just in-frame clones and leaves some out. This repertoire shows tens of thousands of clones, about nine tenths found once; its top ten account for around a tenth. The material sequenced was PBMCs. The sequence was obtained from a man younger than 40 in good health and CMV-seropositive.

The CDR3 loop reads CASSVDVGGSGANVLTF. The CDR3 coding sequence is TGTGCCAGCAGCGTAGATGTAGGCGGCTCTGGGGCCAACGTCCTGACTTTC. The V call is TRBV9, the J call TRBJ2-6, with D uncertain. The germline CDR1 and CDR2 sequences are SGDLS and YYNGEE. The CDR3 is 17 amino acids. Trimming left V 0 bases short and J 0 bases short, with 10 bases between.